The 5 T cell receptor beta chains in this list originate from one sample, sequenced in a study of molecular identifiers for immune sequencing clone quantification. TCRdb itself ran the PCR reads through MiXCR, one entry per CDR3 protein. This table has under 600,000 distinct CDR3 sequences, roughly a fifth appearing once. The sample consisted of naive CD8+ T cells from blood, with Jurkat cell RNA spiked in. Described subset: FACS-sorted CD8+CD4-CCR7+CD45RA+ naive T cells. All receptors come from a human donor in good health. Some libraries in this study had Jurkat cell RNA spiked in.

Details on this clonotype: A much larger clone lies a single base off, so this may be a read error. V is TRBV9 and J is TRBJ2-2, with D tentatively TRBD2 (5 bases). Germline V gene lookup returns CDR1 SGDLS and CDR2 YYNGEE. The CDR3 is 14 amino acids. CDR3 residues: CASSVGGSPGELVF. The CDR3 nucleotides are TGTGCCAGCAGCGTAGGCGGTAGCCCCGGGGAGCTGGTTTTT.

This clonotype showed up just a few times. This chain uses TRBV28 with TRBJ2-3; no reliable D call. Germline V gene data show CDR1 as MDHEN and CDR2 as SYDVKM. The V end was cut by 3 bases, the J end by 3 bases, with 13 bases between. The CDR3 has 15 residues. CDR3 loop: CASSLNGRRTDTQYF. The CDR3 DNA is TGTGCCAGCAGTTTGAACGGCCGACGGACAGATACGCAGTATTTT.

CDR3 nucleotide sequence: TGTGCCAGCAGTCCCCTATCGGGGGTTAAATATGGCTACACCTTC. It encodes CASSPLSGVKYGYTF. The rearrangement joins TRBV11-2 to TRBJ1-2; TRBD1 is a possible D gene (5 bases). Between the trimmed V and J ends, which lost 6 bases and 5 bases, there was a span of 19 bases. The germline V gene encodes CDR1 SGHAT and CDR2 FQNNGV. The CDR3 length is 15 residues. Full variable domain (outside the CDR3, taken from reference TRBV11-2 and TRBJ1-2): EAGVAQSPRYKIIEKRQSVAFWCNPISGHATLYWYQQILGQGPKLLIQFQNNGVVDDSQLPKDRFSAERLKGVDSTLKIQPAKLEDSAVYLCASSPLSGVKYGYTFGSGTRLTVV.

About this clonotype: A clone one base away is much larger, so this may be a read error. The chain joins TRBV2 to TRBJ1-4; 7 bases align to TRBD1. V was clipped by 6 bases and J by 6 bases; unmatched bases: 10. Germline V gives CDR1 SNHLY, CDR2 FYNNEI. The CDR3 is 15 amino acids. This chain's CDR3 is CASSPQGNQDEKLFF. The CDR3 DNA sequence: TGTGCCAGCAGCCCACAGGGGAACCAGGATGAAAAACTGTTTTTT. Variable domain in full (rest from reference TRBV2 and TRBJ1-4): EPEVTQTPSHQVTQMGQEVILRCVPISNHLYFYWYRQILGQKVEFLVSFYNNEISEKSEIFDDQFSVERPDGSNFTLKIRSTKLEDSAMYFCASSPQGNQDEKLFFGSGTQLSVL.

Worth noting for this clonotype: A much larger clone lies a single base off, so this may be a read error. This chain uses TRBV5-4 with TRBJ1-1, with 7 nucleotides matching TRBD1. The CDR3 runs 14 residues. The germline V gene has CDR1 SGHNT and CDR2 YYREEE (reference sequence). The CDR3 region has the DNA TGTGACAGCAGCTTTAGGGGGCAGGGGACTGAAGCTTTCTTT. Protein product: CDSSFRGQGTEAFF.